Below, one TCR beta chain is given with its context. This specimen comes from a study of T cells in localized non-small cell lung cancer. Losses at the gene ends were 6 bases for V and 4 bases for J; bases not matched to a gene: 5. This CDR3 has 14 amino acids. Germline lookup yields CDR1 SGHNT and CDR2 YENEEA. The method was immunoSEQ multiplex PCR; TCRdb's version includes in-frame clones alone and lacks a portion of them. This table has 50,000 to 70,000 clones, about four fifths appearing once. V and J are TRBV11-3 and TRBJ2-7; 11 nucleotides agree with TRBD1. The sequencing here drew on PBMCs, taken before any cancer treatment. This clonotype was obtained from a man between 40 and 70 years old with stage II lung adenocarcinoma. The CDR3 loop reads CASSLGQGGYEQYF. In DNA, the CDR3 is TGTGCCAGCAGTTTGGGACAGGGGGGTTACGAGCAGTACTTC.